The source of this T cell receptor beta chain is a study of vaccination and CD4 T cells after COVID-19. Overall study context: Either the Pfizer-BioNTech BNT162b2 or Moderna mRNA-1273 vaccine was given as two doses. For control cultures, the treatment was a CEFX pool, an HIV-1 Nef pool, or no peptide.

With respect to this clonotype: Its antigen is undetermined.

V lost 2 bases, J lost 5 bases, and 5 bases stayed unmatched. This CDR3 is built from 15 residues. The V gene's germline CDR1 is MNHEY and CDR2 SVGEGT. Sequencing of cultured CD4+ T cell DNA used the Oncomine TCR Beta short-read assay. Genomic DNA was isolated from CD4+ T cells that had been cultured. In TCRdb, the PCR reads were re-called with MiXCR into one record per CDR3 protein. The table lists 9,500 to 15,000 distinct CDR3 sequences, 50% of them singletons. As for treatment: roughly ten-day PBMC culture with coronavirus spike peptide pools or control peptides (ViraFEST assay). The source of this sequence is a human donor who had recovered from COVID-19. The sample comprised CD4+ T cells from blood, cultured in vitro. This sequence joins TRBV6-2 or TRBV6-3 and TRBJ2-3; 9 nucleotides align to TRBD2. The CDR3 loop is CASSYGSGSRDTQYF. In DNA, the CDR3 is TGTGCCAGCAGTTACGGTAGCGGGAGCCGAGATACGCAGTATTTT.